This T cell receptor (beta chain) came from a study of cytomegalovirus exposure and HLA in healthy donors. Regarding the study as a whole: Cytomegalovirus association was assigned to approximately 180 TCR beta chains. Owing to their indistinguishability, certain V segments, notably TRBV6-2 and TRBV6-3, were excluded. Later analysis showed TCR association rates varying by HLA locus, highest for DRB1 and lowest for HLA-C.

This PCR relied on a set of 60 Vbeta primers and 13 Jbeta primers. TCRdb keeps only in-frame clones here, not all; method: immunoSEQ multiplex PCR. Of 150,000 to 200,000 clones listed, 76% are singletons. The CDR3 contains 14 residues. Looked up from germline, CDR1 is SGHTA and CDR2 is FQGNSA. With respect to this clone: Its antigen is as yet unknown.

Material for sequencing was PBMCs. The TCR sequence derives from a male donor in good health and CMV-seronegative. The genes are TRBV7-2 and TRBJ2-5; possibly TRBD2 for D (5 bases). The DNA end is more similar to TRBJ2-7, so the J call may be wrong. For the CDR3, the DNA is TGTGCCAGCAGCCGCGGAGGCATTTCCTACGAGCAGTACTTC. Translating gives CASSRGGISYEQYF.